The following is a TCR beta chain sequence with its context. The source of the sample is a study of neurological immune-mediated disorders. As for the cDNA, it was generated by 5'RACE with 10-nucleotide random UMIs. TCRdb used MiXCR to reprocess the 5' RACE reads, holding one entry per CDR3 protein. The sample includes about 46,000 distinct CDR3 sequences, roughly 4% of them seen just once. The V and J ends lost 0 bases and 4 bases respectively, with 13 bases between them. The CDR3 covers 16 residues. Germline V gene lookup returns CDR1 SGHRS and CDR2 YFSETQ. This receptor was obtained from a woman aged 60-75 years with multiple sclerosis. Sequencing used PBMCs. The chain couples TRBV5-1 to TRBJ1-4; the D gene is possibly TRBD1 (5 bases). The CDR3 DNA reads TGCGCCAGCAGCTTGGCCGCAAGGGGTGGTAATGAAAAACTGTTTTTT. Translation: CASSLAARGGNEKLFF.